This T cell receptor (beta chain) was identified in a study of patients and donors after allogeneic stem cell transplantation (dated by TCRdb to between 2020 and 2021). A remark on this clonotype: The antigen it recognizes is unknown. Qualities for individual bases were not recorded, and no much larger clone is one base off.

Library generation was performed with RT-PCR. The data were produced on a NextSeq 550. Through fastp at Q25 and MiXCR, TCRdb rebuilt clones from the public reads, retaining in-frame beta chains. Every CDR3 protein is listed once, alongside the most common genes and DNA of its rows. This sample is represented by about 960,000 distinct CDR3 sequences; around 17% of them were singletons. The top ten hold around 6% of the sample. Including the terminal cysteine and phenylalanine, the CDR3 comprises 11 residues. Just the 33-base CDR3 DNA is kept, in frame starting at base 1. V is shortened by 2 bases, J by 12 bases, and the region joining them spans 10 bases. Via the germline V gene, CDR1 is SQVTM and CDR2 ANQGSEA.

This clonotype was obtained from a human donor who was either an allogeneic HSCT recipient or a stem cell or donor lymphocyte infusion donor (not recorded which). It is not recorded whose cells these are; they may come from a transplant donor. Sequencing was performed on blood, either unsorted or a sorted T cell fraction (not recorded which). In this chain, TRBV29-1 is recombined with TRBJ1-4; there is no confident call for the D gene. The encoded CDR3 is CSVERSRELFF. In nucleotides, the sequence is TGCAGCGTTGAAAGATCAAGGGAACTGTTTTTT.